This T cell receptor (beta chain) emerged from a study of T-cell memory formation after mild COVID-19. On the study more broadly: Most TCR clusters belonged to a single donor.

CDR3 length: 15 amino acids. The trim removed 5 bases at V and 4 bases at J, leaving 5 bases unmatched. Study-wide results and limits: Clones which contracted sat mainly in CM and EM if CD4+, and in EMRA if CD8+.

This clonotype appeared many times. Its antigen is unknown. TCR alpha and TCR beta cDNA libraries carrying sample barcodes and UMIs were produced by 5'RACE using constant-segment primers. Each CDR3 protein is one row after TCRdb ran MiXCR on the 5' RACE reads. The sample has about 620,000 distinct CDR3 sequences, under 20% seen once. The sequence derives from an adult woman who had mild COVID-19 (a few samples of this study predate the infection). Cell type and time point are not known. The sequenced sample consisted of PBMCs or a T cell subset sorted from them (not recorded which). This chain links TRBV12-3 or TRBV12-4 with TRBJ1-2; 12 nucleotides agree with TRBD1. The CDR3 DNA reads as TGTGCCAGCAGTAGACCGGGACAGGGGGCCTATGGCTACACCTTC. It codes for CASSRPGQGAYGYTF.